The next 20 T cell receptor beta chains were all read from a single sample in a study of blood T cell repertoires in COVID-19. The assay was immunoSEQ multiplex PCR, and TCRdb's table has in-frame clones only and misses some. The table has 55,000 to 90,000 clones, around nine tenths seen once; the top ten hold about an eighth. Sample: peripheral blood. The source of these receptors is an older woman with acute or convalescent COVID-19.

This clone was recorded only once. This chain connects TRBV18 to TRBJ2-7; the match to TRBD1 covers 9 bases. Germline V CDR1 and CDR2: KGHSH, LQKENI. V trimming: 3 bases; J trimming: 1 base; junction bases outside the gene matches: 1. The CDR3 is made up of 14 amino acids. CDR3 nucleotide sequence: TGTGCCAGCTCACCGGACAGGGGTTCCTACGAGCAGTACTTC. Its protein is CASSPDRGSYEQYF.

This clone was counted once. CDR3 sequence reads: CASRWTGEIGTEAFF. CDR3 nucleotide sequence: TGTGCCAGCCGCTGGACAGGGGAGATTGGCACTGAAGCTTTCTTT. J is TRBJ1-1 and V is TRBV7-2; 9 positions agree with TRBD1. This CDR3 comprises 15 residues. The germline gives CDR1 SGHTA, CDR2 FQGNSA. The V and J ends lost 8 bases and 4 bases, in that order; junction bases with no gene match: 11.

This clone turned up a few times. The V and J genes are TRBV2 and TRBJ2-3, with a possible D match to TRBD2 (7 bases). Per germline, CDR1 SNHLY and CDR2 FYNNEI. V was trimmed by 9 bases and J by 2 bases, leaving 12 bases between them. The CDR3 consists of 13 residues. The CDR3 DNA is TGTGCCAGAGGGGGGGGATTCACAGATACGCAGTATTTT. Protein product: CARGGGFTDTQYF.

V and J are TRBV12-5 and TRBJ2-1, with 10 bases aligning to TRBD1. Trimming removed 7 bases from V and 4 bases from J; junction bases left unmatched: 4. CDR3 length: 14 residues. CDR1 and CDR2 (germline): LGHNT, FRNRAP. For the CDR3, the DNA is TGTGCTAGTGTCCCGGGACAGGGGTACAATGAGCAGTTCTTC. Its translation: CASVPGQGYNEQFF.

The chain joins TRBV19 to TRBJ2-2; 8 bases map to TRBD2. This CDR3 has 16 residues. Germline CDR1 reads LNHDA; CDR2 reads SQIVND (reference sequence). V dropped 7 bases and J dropped 3; count of bases not matched to a gene: 10. The CDR3 protein is CASTKGLAFDTGELFF. CDR3 coding DNA: TGTGCCAGTACCAAAGGACTAGCCTTCGACACCGGGGAGCTGTTTTTT.

The chain has TRBV19 and TRBJ1-2, with TRBD1 as a possible D gene (5 bases). The CDR3 runs to 14 residues. In germline, CDR1 is LNHDA, CDR2 SQIVND (reference sequence). Trimming took 3 bases from V and 3 from J, leaving 11 bases between them. The CDR3 loop reads CASSMVQGYYGYTF. The DNA of the CDR3 is TGTGCCAGTAGTATGGTGCAGGGCTACTATGGCTACACCTTC.

The chain links TRBV15 to TRBJ1-1; 7 bases align to TRBD1. The CDR3 spans 14 residues. Germline V gene data show CDR1 as LNHNV and CDR2 as YYDKDF (reference sequence). V lost 7 bases, J lost 0 bases, and 5 bases stayed unmatched. CDR3 sequence reads: CATTSGGLNTEAFF. CDR3 in DNA: TGTGCCACCACCTCAGGGGGTTTGAACACTGAAGCTTTCTTT. Full variable domain (rest looked up from reference TRBV15 and TRBJ1-1): DAMVIQNPRYQVTQFGKPVTLSCSQTLNHNVMYWYQQKSSQAPKLLFHYYDKDFNNEADTPDNFQSRRPNTSFCFLDIRSPGLGDTAMYLCATTSGGLNTEAFFGQGTRLTVV.

CDR3 residues: CASSIMETQYF. CDR3 DNA: TGTGCCAGCAGTATAATGGAGACCCAGTACTTC. The genes are TRBV7-2 and TRBJ2-5, with D hard to call. Germline-derived CDR1 and CDR2 are SGHTA and FQGNSA. Trimming stripped 6 bases from V and 5 bases from J, with 7 bases between. CDR3 size: 11 residues.

The V gene is TRBV28, the J gene TRBJ1-2; 9 nucleotides align to TRBD1. This CDR3 spans 15 amino acids. V lost 5 bases, J lost 2 bases, and 6 bases stayed unmatched. The germline gives CDR1 MDHEN, CDR2 SYDVKM. The CDR3 region is CASSLGDRDNYGYTF. CDR3 nucleotides: TGTGCCAGCAGTCTTGGGGACAGGGACAACTATGGCTACACCTTC.

The chain employs TRBV6-5 and TRBJ2-5; perhaps TRBD1 as D (6 bases). The V gene's germline CDR1 is MNHEY and CDR2 SVGAGI. This CDR3 is 15 amino acids long. The V and J ends lost 6 bases and 2 bases respectively, with 16 bases between them. The CDR3 DNA reads as TGTGCCAGCAGAAAACAGGGAGTAGTACAAGAGACCCAGTACTTC. Its protein product is CASRKQGVVQETQYF.

The rearrangement joins TRBV30 to TRBJ1-6; D is unclear. Germline-derived CDR1 and CDR2 are GTSNPN and SVGIG (reference sequence). There are 14 residues in the CDR3. The V gene lost 2 bases and the J gene lost 1 base, with 6 bases spanning the gap. CDR3 loop: CAWSRDSYNSPLHF. CDR3 sequence (DNA): TGTGCCTGGAGTCGGGATTCCTATAATTCACCCCTCCACTTT. Full variable domain (remainder filled in from reference TRBV30 and TRBJ1-6): SQTIHQWPATLVQPVGSPLSLECTVEGTSNPNLYWYRQAAGRGLQLLFYSVGIGQISSEVPQNLSASRPQDRQFILSSKKLLLSDSGFYLCAWSRDSYNSPLHFGNGTRLTVT.

V is TRBV6-5 and J is TRBJ2-7; tentative D call: TRBD1 (5 bases). The CDR3 runs 16 residues. Germline V gives CDR1 MNHEY, CDR2 SVGAGI. Trimming took off 1 base at V and 0 bases at J, with 13 bases between the two ends. The CDR3 region has the DNA TGTGCCAGCAGTTACTTCTCGACAGACAGCTCCTACGAGCAGTACTTC. It encodes CASSYFSTDSSYEQYF.

The chain joins TRBV11-2 to TRBJ2-3; possibly TRBD2 for D (6 bases). Germline assignment: CDR1 SGHAT and CDR2 FQNNGV. CDR3 length: 16 residues. Trimming left V 5 bases short and J 2 bases short, with 17 bases between. The CDR3 bases are TGTGCCAGCAGCCAAACCCGGGGGAGATACACAGATACGCAGTATTTT. This encodes CASSQTRGRYTDTQYF. The whole variable domain, remainder taken from reference TRBV11-2 and TRBJ2-3, is EAGVAQSPRYKIIEKRQSVAFWCNPISGHATLYWYQQILGQGPKLLIQFQNNGVVDDSQLPKDRFSAERLKGVDSTLKIQPAKLEDSAVYLCASSQTRGRYTDTQYFGPGTRLTVL.

V gene TRBV28 combines with J gene TRBJ1-1, with D maybe TRBD1 (5 bases). The CDR3 spans 13 residues. CDR1 is MDHEN and CDR2 is SYDVKM in the germline V gene. With 6 bases removed from V and 5 bases from J, the gap between germline ends came to 13 bases. The CDR3 region has the DNA TGTGCCAGCAGCCCTTCGGGGGTGACTGAAGCTTTCTTT. It is translated as CASSPSGVTEAFF.

The J gene is TRBJ2-3, the V gene TRBV3-1 (or the pseudogene TRBV3-2), with TRBD2 identical over 8 bases. J was trimmed by 1 base and V by 3 bases; bases with no gene match: 6. This CDR3 has 16 residues. The germline CDR1 and CDR2 sequences are LGHDT and YNNKEL (reference sequence). The CDR3 DNA follows: TGTGCCAGCAGCCACTCTCGGGGGGGAGGCACAGATACGCAGTATTTT. Its translation: CASSHSRGGGTDTQYF.

The rearrangement uses TRBV5-6 and TRBJ1-4; 10 positions agree with TRBD1. The CDR3 extends over 17 amino acids. Germline V lookup: CDR1 SGHDT, CDR2 YYEEEE. Trimming took 1 base from V and 7 from J; bases not matched to a gene: 10. The CDR3 DNA reads as TGTGCCAGCAGCTTGTTTGACAGGGGGCGATTTAGTGAAAAACTGTTTTTT. Translated, it gives CASSLFDRGRFSEKLFF.

The rearrangement uses TRBV28 and TRBJ1-1; the D gene is possibly TRBD1 (5 bases). This CDR3 has 14 amino acids. The germline V and J ends were trimmed by 6 bases and 0 bases, with 11 bases remaining between them. Germline-derived CDR1 and CDR2 are MDHEN and SYDVKM. CDR3 amino acids: CASSRGGMNTEAFF. The CDR3 nucleotides are TGTGCCAGCAGCCGTGGGGGGATGAACACTGAAGCTTTCTTT. Using reference TRBV28 and TRBJ1-1 for the parts outside the CDR3, the full variable domain is DVKVTQSSRYLVKRTGEKVFLECVQDMDHENMFWYRQDPGLGLRLIYFSYDVKMKEKGDIPEGYSVSREKKERFSLILESASTNQTSMYLCASSRGGMNTEAFFGQGTRLTVV.

The chain has TRBV3-1 (or the pseudogene TRBV3-2) and TRBJ2-2, with a tentative D call TRBD1 (5 bases). The ends were cut back, 0 bases at V and 6 bases at J, with 8 bases in the middle. In germline, CDR1 is LGHDT, CDR2 YNNKEL (reference sequence). This CDR3 has 14 amino acids. The CDR3 DNA reads as TGTGCCAGCAGCCAAGATCCGACAGCCGGGGAGCTGTTTTTT. It translates to CASSQDPTAGELFF.

The V gene is TRBV7-2, the J gene TRBJ2-3; 8 bases align to TRBD2. Trimming took 2 bases from V and 5 from J; bases not matched to a gene: 6. Germline assignment: CDR1 SGHTA and CDR2 FQGNSA. CDR3 length: 15 residues. Here the CDR3 reads CASSLWRGELDTQYF. Written as DNA, the CDR3 is TGTGCCAGCAGCTTATGGCGGGGGGAGCTAGATACGCAGTATTTT.

The J gene is TRBJ1-2, the V gene TRBV30; 8 bases are a match to TRBD1. This CDR3 is 16 amino acids long. In germline, CDR1 is GTSNPN, CDR2 SVGIG (reference sequence). J gave up 7 bases and V 2 bases, and 15 bases lay outside the gene matches. CDR3 sequence: CAWSTGQGLGFLGYTF. CDR3 DNA: TGTGCCTGGAGTACAGGACAGGGCTTGGGCTTCCTTGGCTACACCTTC. Complete variable domain (other parts from reference TRBV30 and TRBJ1-2): SQTIHQWPATLVQPVGSPLSLECTVEGTSNPNLYWYRQAAGRGLQLLFYSVGIGQISSEVPQNLSASRPQDRQFILSSKKLLLSDSGFYLCAWSTGQGLGFLGYTFGSGTRLTVV.